These 22 T cell receptor beta chains were all obtained from the same sample, sequenced in a study of blood T cell repertoires in COVID-19. TCRdb keeps only in-frame clones here, not all; method: immunoSEQ multiplex PCR. The sample has about 250,000 clones, roughly 82% seen once. The specimen sequenced was peripheral blood. The receptor set was obtained from a woman of 80 years or more with active or convalescent COVID-19.

The rearrangement links TRBV3-1 (or the pseudogene TRBV3-2) to TRBJ2-7; tentative D call: TRBD2 (5 bases). This CDR3 has 13 residues. With 8 bases removed from V and 5 bases from J, the gap between germline ends came to 16 bases. CDR1 and CDR2 from the germline V gene are LGHDT and YNNKEL (reference sequence). The DNA of the CDR3 is TGTGCCAGCCGCGGGTCCGTTCCCCACGAGCAGTACTTC. This translates into CASRGSVPHEQYF.

This chain links TRBV15 with TRBJ2-5; possible D gene TRBD1, 5 bases. CDR1 is LNHNV and CDR2 is YYDKDF in the germline V gene (reference sequence). This CDR3 has 15 residues. The V gene lost 0 bases and the J gene lost 3 bases, with 11 bases spanning the gap. CDR3 sequence: CATSRDRGSEETQYF. In DNA form, the CDR3 reads TGTGCCACCAGCAGAGATAGGGGATCTGAAGAGACCCAGTACTTC.

The chain couples TRBV5-1 to TRBJ1-5, with 10 bases aligning to TRBD1. Per the germline V gene, CDR1 is SGHRS and CDR2 is YFSETQ. The CDR3 is made up of 15 amino acids. Trimming removed 4 bases from V and 4 bases from J; junction bases left unmatched: 5. In DNA, the CDR3 is TGCGCCAGCAGCGACGGGACAGGGGAAAATCAGCCCCAGCATTTT. This translates into CASSDGTGENQPQHF. The full variable domain, completed using reference TRBV5-1 and TRBJ1-5, is KAGVTQTPRYLIKTRGQQVTLSCSPISGHRSVSWYQQTPGQGLQFLFEYFSETQRNKGNFPGRFSGRQFSNSRSEMNVSTLELGDSALYLCASSDGTGENQPQHFGDGTRLSIL.

The chain combines TRBV9 with TRBJ1-2; TRBD1 is a possible D gene (6 bases). The germline gives CDR1 SGDLS, CDR2 YYNGEE. The V end was cut by 0 bases, the J end by 4 bases, with 10 bases between. This CDR3 region has 14 residues. CDR3 region: CASSVGGGTYGYTF. The CDR3 DNA reads as TGTGCCAGCAGCGTAGGGGGGGGCACCTATGGCTACACCTTC.

CDR3 nucleotides: TGTGCCACCAGCCCTGGACAGGGAATTCAGCCCCAGCATTTT. Its protein product is CATSPGQGIQPQHF. The V gene is TRBV24-1, the J gene TRBJ1-5, with 8 bases identical to TRBD1. The CDR3 has 14 residues. Germline CDR1 KGHDR, CDR2 SFDVKD. V trimming: 7 bases; J trimming: 6 bases; junction bases outside the gene matches: 7.

This clone was found a few times. The chain couples TRBV5-1 to TRBJ2-3; TRBD2 agrees at 10 bases. Germline V lookup: CDR1 SGHRS, CDR2 YFSETQ. The CDR3 sequence is 16 residues long. Trimming took 1 base from V and 1 from J; bases not matched to a gene: 3. CDR3 in amino acids: CASSLTLAGGTDTQYF. CDR3 DNA: TGCGCCAGCAGCTTGACGCTAGCGGGGGGCACAGATACGCAGTATTTT. The full variable domain, with the rest looked up from reference TRBV5-1 and TRBJ2-3, is KAGVTQTPRYLIKTRGQQVTLSCSPISGHRSVSWYQQTPGQGLQFLFEYFSETQRNKGNFPGRFSGRQFSNSRSEMNVSTLELGDSALYLCASSLTLAGGTDTQYFGPGTRLTVL.

This clone has only one observation. Other nucleotide sequences from this sample produce the same CDR3. CDR3: CASSLELNSPLHF. CDR3 DNA sequence: TGCGCCAGCAGCTTGGAACTTAATTCACCCCTCCACTTT. V is TRBV5-1 and J is TRBJ1-6; no reliable D call. The ends were cut back, 0 bases at V and 6 bases at J, with 4 bases in the middle. Germline CDR1 SGHRS, CDR2 YFSETQ. This CDR3 region has 13 residues.

V gene TRBV21-1 combines with J gene TRBJ1-2; the table's D gene call, TRBD1, was not cross checked with the DNA. TRBV21-1 represents a pseudogene. This CDR3 comprises 14 residues. The CDR3 reads CASSKVDRSYGYTF. As DNA, the CDR3 is TGTGCCAGCAGCAAAGTAGACAGGAGTTATGGCTACACCTTC.

The chain has TRBV4-2 and TRBJ2-5; unclear D gene. From germline, CDR1 is LGHNA and CDR2 YNFKEQ. V dropped 0 bases and J dropped 5 bases, with 10 bases sitting between them. The CDR3 runs to 14 residues. CDR3 in amino acids: CASSQDSLRETQYF. The CDR3 nucleotides read TGTGCCAGCAGCCAAGATTCGTTACGGGAGACCCAGTACTTC.

Only a few counts were recorded for this clone. This chain uses TRBV6-5 with TRBJ1-2; 9 nucleotides agree with TRBD1. Germline V gene lookup returns CDR1 MNHEY and CDR2 SVGAGI. The CDR3 has 15 residues. V was pared by 2 bases and J by 9 bases, with 10 bases of the junction left unmatched. The CDR3 DNA sequence: TGTGCCAGCAGTTACCGGACAGGGGACGGAGGTCGCTACACCTTC. As protein: CASSYRTGDGGRYTF.

The gene calls are TRBV11-2 and TRBJ1-4; no clear D gene. The CDR3 consists of 13 residues. In germline, CDR1 is SGHAT, CDR2 FQNNGV. Trimming took off 1 base at V and 8 bases at J, with 8 bases between the two ends. The CDR3 sequence: CASSLGVREKLFF. The CDR3 DNA follows: TGTGCCAGCAGCTTAGGGGTGCGGGAAAAACTGTTTTTT.

V gene TRBV28 combines with J gene TRBJ2-1; a possible D gene is TRBD2 (6 bases). The CDR3 has 16 residues. Trimming took 5 bases from V and 5 from J, leaving 19 bases between them. The germline gives CDR1 MDHEN, CDR2 SYDVKM. CDR3 amino acids: CASSPPAGGPNNEQFF. CDR3 nucleotides: TGTGCCAGCAGTCCCCCAGCTGGAGGGCCGAACAATGAGCAGTTCTTC. The variable domain in full, completed from reference TRBV28 and TRBJ2-1, reads DVKVTQSSRYLVKRTGEKVFLECVQDMDHENMFWYRQDPGLGLRLIYFSYDVKMKEKGDIPEGYSVSREKKERFSLILESASTNQTSMYLCASSPPAGGPNNEQFFGPGTRLTVL.

CDR3 amino acids: CASSFSGYEQYF. CDR3 bases: TGCGCCAGCAGCTTTTCGGGGTACGAGCAGTACTTC. V gene TRBV5-1 combines with J gene TRBJ2-7, with a possible D match to TRBD2 (5 bases). Trimming shortened V by 2 bases and J by 4 bases, and 7 bases separated the two germline ends. In germline, CDR1 is SGHRS, CDR2 YFSETQ. This CDR3 has 12 residues.

DNA of the CDR3: TGTGCCAGCAGCCAAGAGGGGCCCCAAGCGGGGGGTCATTCGCAGTATTTT. This gives the protein CASSQEGPQAGGHSQYF. This rearrangement joins TRBV4-2 to TRBJ2-3; TRBD2 matches 9 bases. CDR1 is LGHNA, CDR2 YNFKEQ, per germline. The CDR3 extends over 17 amino acids. Trimming took 0 bases from V and 10 from J; bases not matched to a gene: 14.

The rearrangement links TRBV2 to TRBJ1-5; 12 nucleotides match TRBD1. From germline, CDR1 is SNHLY and CDR2 FYNNEI. This CDR3 is built from 14 residues. V shed 6 bases, J shed 6 bases, and the junction held 3 bases outside the gene matches. This CDR3 is CASSGTGGTQPQHF. The CDR3 nucleotides read TGTGCCAGCAGCGGGACAGGGGGCACTCAGCCCCAGCATTTT.

The chain couples TRBV4-1 to TRBJ2-4; 12 bases align to TRBD2. The germline CDR1 and CDR2 sequences are MGHRA and YSYEKL. The CDR3 extends over 16 amino acids. The trim removed 5 bases at V and 6 bases at J, leaving 8 bases unmatched. The DNA of the CDR3 is TGCGCCAGCAGCGATCGGACTAGCGGGGATGGAAACATTCAGTACTTC. Translating it yields CASSDRTSGDGNIQYF.

CDR3 nucleotides: TGTGCCAGCTCAGCTTCTAGCGGGGGCTACAATGAGCAGTTCTTC. This codes for CASSASSGGYNEQFF. This rearrangement joins TRBV18 to TRBJ2-1, with TRBD2 matching over 10 bases. V gave up 5 bases and J gave up 3 bases; unmatched junction bases: 4. The CDR3 totals 15 residues. Germline V CDR1 and CDR2: KGHSH, LQKENI.

The chain carries TRBV7-9 and TRBJ2-3; TRBD1 is a possible D gene (7 bases). V lost 1 base and J lost 4, with 12 bases in between. The CDR3 spans 15 residues. Per germline, CDR1 SEHNR and CDR2 FQNEAQ (reference sequence). CDR3 protein: CASSLGQGGADTQYF. The CDR3 DNA sequence: TGTGCCAGCAGCTTAGGCCAGGGGGGCGCAGATACGCAGTATTTT.

As to this clone: A junction end diverges from the germline sequence, so it may reflect a read error. The chain recombines TRBV7-7 with TRBJ1-1; D unresolved. CDR3 length: 13 amino acids. Germline CDR1 and CDR2: SSHAT and FNYEAQ (reference sequence). CDR3 sequence (DNA): TGTGCTAGCAGCCCTGATCGGGTCACTGAAGCTTTCTTT. It is translated as CASSPDRVTEAFF.

In its sample, this clone was seen a few times. The chain has TRBV5-6 and TRBJ2-5; D possibly corresponds to TRBD2 (5 bases). This CDR3 contains 15 residues. V lost 5 bases and J lost 7, with 21 bases in between. Germline V CDR1 and CDR2: SGHDT, YYEEEE. The CDR3 DNA sequence: TGTGCCAGCAGACACTGGCAGTGGGAACGGGGGACCCAGTACTTC. Its translation: CASRHWQWERGTQYF.

The chain links TRBV6-1 to TRBJ1-1; TRBD1 is a possible D gene (6 bases). The CDR3 consists of 12 residues. V was trimmed by 2 bases and J by 8 bases, leaving 9 bases between them. CDR1 and CDR2 (germline): MNHNS, SASEGT. The CDR3 nucleotides read TGTGCCAGCAGTGAATTCGGGACAGAAGCTTTCTTT. Translated: CASSEFGTEAFF.

This clone appeared once. V is TRBV10-1 and J is TRBJ2-1; 11 bases are shared with TRBD2. Germline values: CDR1 WNHNN, CDR2 SYGVQD (reference sequence). V dropped 2 bases and J dropped 7; count of bases not matched to a gene: 4. CDR3 length: 15 residues. CDR3 DNA: TGCGCCAGCAGTGAGACTAGCGGGAGAACAAATGAGCAGTTCTTC. Residues: CASSETSGRTNEQFF.